A single sample gave rise to the 7 T cell receptor beta chains below, sequenced in a study of cytomegalovirus exposure and HLA in healthy donors (TCRdb year 2017). The library was generated by the immunoSEQ multiplex PCR assay. For the multiplex PCR, a mixture combining 60 forward primers for TCR Vbeta segments and 13 reverse primers for TCR Jbeta segments was used. Entries here come from immuneACCESS through TCRdb and include only in-frame sequences with V and J called. Some clones fail to appear in such tables; in the studies checked, an unresolved V gene covers under half of the shortfall, and the cause of the remainder is unknown. For this sample there are around 140,000 clones; 70% to 85% appear just once. Approximately 2.3% of the sample lies in the top ten. Sequences were obtained from PBMCs. The receptor source for this set is a male donor in good health and CMV-seronegative.

The rearrangement uses TRBV30 and TRBJ2-1; D may be TRBD2 (6 bases). Trimming pared 0 bases from V and 7 bases from J, leaving 10 bases between. Germline-derived CDR1 and CDR2 are GTSNPN and SVGIG (reference sequence). The CDR3 extends over 13 amino acids. The CDR3 nucleotides read TGTGCCTGGAGTGTGGGGGGTCAAAATGAGCAGTTCTTC. It translates to CAWSVGGQNEQFF.

This chain uses TRBV2 with TRBJ2-5; 10 bases align to TRBD1. The V segment lost 7 bases and the J segment 4 bases; nucleotides outside the gene matches: 6. The CDR3 totals 14 residues. In germline, CDR1 is SNHLY, CDR2 FYNNEI. The DNA of the CDR3 is TGTGCCAGCACCACGCGACAGGGGGCAGAGACCCAGTACTTC. It specifies CASTTRQGAETQYF. Using reference TRBV2 and TRBJ2-5 for the parts outside the CDR3, the full variable domain is EPEVTQTPSHQVTQMGQEVILRCVPISNHLYFYWYRQILGQKVEFLVSFYNNEISEKSEIFDDQFSVERPDGSNFTLKIRSTKLEDSAMYFCASTTRQGAETQYFGPGTRLLVL.

The chain combines TRBV4-1 with TRBJ2-3; 9 nucleotides match TRBD2. V was pared by 2 bases and J by 3 bases, with 9 bases of the junction left unmatched. The CDR3 is 17 residues long. Germline V gives CDR1 MGHRA, CDR2 YSYEKL. CDR3 sequence reads: CASSQRTLAGNTDTQYF. For the CDR3, the DNA is TGCGCCAGCAGCCAAAGGACTCTAGCGGGAAATACAGATACGCAGTATTTT.

The V call is TRBV7-9, the J call TRBJ1-2, with D unclear. Germline V lookup: CDR1 SEHNR, CDR2 FQNEAQ (reference sequence). The CDR3 is made up of 14 amino acids. V was trimmed by 5 bases and J by 3 bases, leaving 13 bases between them. As DNA, the CDR3 is TGTGCCAGCAGCGTATTTACAGAATACTATGGCTACACCTTC. It translates to CASSVFTEYYGYTF.

The chain uses TRBV4-3 and TRBJ1-1; 7 bases map to TRBD1. CDR1 and CDR2 from the germline V gene are LGHNA and YSLEER. After removal of 0 bases from V and 4 bases from J, the junction contained 14 bases not matched to a gene. The CDR3 has 18 residues. CDR3 nucleotides: TGCGCCAGCAGCCAAGACCTCCTCTTTAGGGGGCGAGGCACTGAAGCTTTCTTT. The encoded protein is CASSQDLLFRGRGTEAFF.

The rearrangement links TRBV5-1 to TRBJ2-1; TRBD2 matches 8 bases. From germline, CDR1 is SGHRS and CDR2 YFSETQ. The V and J ends lost 4 bases and 7 bases, in that order; junction bases with no gene match: 4. The CDR3 sequence is 13 residues long. The CDR3 spells CASSLGLVNEQFF. The CDR3 region has the DNA TGCGCCAGCAGCCTGGGACTAGTGAATGAGCAGTTCTTC.

The rearrangement links TRBV11-2 to TRBJ2-1; D may be TRBD2 (5 bases). Germline CDR1 is SGHAT and CDR2 is FQNNGV. With 7 bases removed from V and 0 bases from J, the gap between germline ends came to 19 bases. The CDR3 is made up of 17 amino acids. CDR3 DNA: TGTGCCAGCACCGGTCCGCGGGCCGTAAGCTCCTACAATGAGCAGTTCTTC. Residues: CASTGPRAVSSYNEQFF. The whole variable domain, remainder taken from reference TRBV11-2 and TRBJ2-1, is EAGVAQSPRYKIIEKRQSVAFWCNPISGHATLYWYQQILGQGPKLLIQFQNNGVVDDSQLPKDRFSAERLKGVDSTLKIQPAKLEDSAVYLCASTGPRAVSSYNEQFFGPGTRLTVL.